This TCR beta chain was retrieved from a study of blood T cell repertoires in COVID-19. Study as a whole: Spain, Italy and the United States supplied samples that represented acute and convalescent COVID-19.

Profiled with immunoSEQ multiplex PCR; TCRdb holds only in-frame clones, not every one. The sample contains approximately 130,000 clones, 82% of which appear only once. A few counts support this clone. In germline, CDR1 is SEHNR, CDR2 FQNEAQ (reference sequence). The V gene end was trimmed by 1 base and the J gene end by 6 bases; junction bases not matched to a gene: 5. The CDR3 is 15 amino acids. This clonotype originated in a human donor in a cohort sampled during active COVID-19. The sequencing input was peripheral blood. The chain employs TRBV7-9 and TRBJ2-2, with 7 positions matching TRBD2. The CDR3 here is CASSLVQGGPGELFF. The CDR3 DNA sequence: TGTGCCAGCAGCTTAGTCCAGGGAGGGCCCGGGGAGCTGTTTTTT.